One T cell receptor (beta chain) is described in this entry. What it binds is not known. CDR1 and CDR2 (germline): DFQATT, SNEGSKA (reference sequence). This CDR3 region has 14 residues. V lost 6 bases, J lost 4 bases, and 18 bases lay in between. The data originate from a study of T cells after yellow fever vaccination. The authors made TCR cDNA by 5'RACE template switching, adding a universal primer site and UMIs. TCRdb re-derived calls from the 5' RACE reads in MiXCR, one entry per CDR3 protein. In the table there are under 550,000 distinct CDR3 sequences, 20% to 25% of which are singletons. General observations from the study: A minor fraction of clonotypes spanned both CD4 and CD8 compartments. Any FACS-sorted repertoire could hold abundant clonotypes that contaminate it from the bulk population. The secondary response was weaker, and its peak arrived faster, on day 5 versus 15.

The chain couples TRBV20-1 to TRBJ1-1; no firm D call. The sequence was obtained from a young man who received the YFV17D yellow fever vaccine. The sample consisted of PBMCs, taken approximately 20 days after the first yellow fever vaccination. For the CDR3, the DNA is TGCAGTGCCCTCCGGGCTAAGGCGGGCACTGAAGCTTTCTTT. Translating gives CSALRAKAGTEAFF.